Shown below are 14 T cell receptor beta chains from a single sample sequenced in a study of blood T cell repertoires in COVID-19. Clones were sequenced by immunoSEQ multiplex PCR, and TCRdb holds only the in-frame ones, with some missing. Among tens of thousands of clones listed, about 87% were seen once. Input material: peripheral blood. All receptors come from a man between 50 and 59 years old with active COVID-19.

This clone was recorded only once. The J gene is TRBJ2-7, the V gene TRBV30, with 7 positions matching TRBD1. This CDR3 is built from 13 residues. With 8 bases clipped from V and 3 bases from J, the junction kept 10 bases outside the gene matches. CDR1 GTSNPN and CDR2 SVGIG come from the germline V gene (reference sequence). The CDR3 nucleotides are TGTGCCAGAAAGACAGGGAAGGGCTACGAGCAGTACTTC. Amino acid sequence: CARKTGKGYEQYF.

This chain's CDR3 is CASRPPQGSNTGELFF. CDR3 nucleotide sequence: TGTGCCAGCAGACCACCACAGGGTTCGAACACCGGGGAGCTGTTTTTT. V is TRBV7-9 and J is TRBJ2-2, with a weak D call TRBD1 (6 bases). Trimming cost V 6 bases and J 0 bases, with 14 bases left between them. This CDR3 region has 16 residues. Germline-derived CDR1 and CDR2 are SEHNR and FQNEAQ (reference sequence).

This rearrangement joins TRBV6-6 to TRBJ2-7; the match to TRBD2 covers 10 bases. J lost 0 bases, V lost 2 bases, and 4 bases had no gene match. The CDR3 length is 16 residues. CDR1 is MNHNY and CDR2 is SVGAGI in the germline V gene (reference sequence). CDR3 DNA sequence: TGTGCCAGCAGTTACGAAAGCGGGAGGGCCTCCTACGAGCAGTACTTC. It translates to CASSYESGRASYEQYF.

The chain recombines TRBV6-1 with TRBJ1-5; D unresolved. The CDR3 has 13 amino acids. The V and J ends lost 2 bases and 4 bases respectively, with 6 bases between them. Germline-derived CDR1 and CDR2 are MNHNS and SASEGT. CDR3 residues: CASSEMSNQPQHF. The CDR3 coding sequence is TGTGCCAGCAGTGAAATGAGTAATCAGCCCCAGCATTTT.

The V gene is TRBV9, the J gene TRBJ2-2, with D perhaps TRBD1 (5 bases). This CDR3 has 18 amino acids. Between the trimmed V and J ends, which lost 0 bases and 2 bases, there was a span of 17 bases. CDR1 and CDR2 (germline): SGDLS, YYNGEE. The CDR3 DNA reads TGTGCCAGCAGCGTAGACACAGGAACTCAGAAAAACACCGGGGAGCTGTTTTTT. As protein: CASSVDTGTQKNTGELFF.

The V and J genes are TRBV5-4 and TRBJ2-1; 7 nucleotides agree with TRBD2. The germline V gene encodes CDR1 SGHNT and CDR2 YYREEE (reference sequence). With 5 bases clipped from V and 3 bases from J, the junction kept 11 bases outside the gene matches. The CDR3 is 16 amino acids. The CDR3 is CASSPNTSELYNEQFF. The DNA of the CDR3 is TGTGCCAGCAGTCCTAATACTAGCGAACTCTACAATGAGCAGTTCTTC.

The rearrangement joins TRBV4-1 to TRBJ2-7; weak D call: TRBD2 (6 bases). This CDR3 is 15 amino acids long. Germline-derived CDR1 and CDR2 are MGHRA and YSYEKL. V was cut by 0 bases and J by 2 bases, with 11 bases left in between. The CDR3 DNA reads as TGCGCCAGCAGCCAAGATTCCCGACTAGCCTACGAGCAGTACTTC. This gives the protein CASSQDSRLAYEQYF.

This clone was observed once. The gene calls are TRBV7-9 and TRBJ1-1; D remains unclear. This CDR3 spans 14 amino acids. Germline loops: CDR1 SEHNR, CDR2 FQNEAQ (reference sequence). Trimming took 3 bases from V and 6 from J, leaving 14 bases between them. CDR3 nucleotides: TGTGCCAGCAGCTTGGAGGAGATAACCCCTGAAGCTTTCTTT. Encoded protein: CASSLEEITPEAFF.

This clone was picked up one time. The chain uses TRBV27 and TRBJ2-7; the match to TRBD2 covers 10 bases. CDR1 is MNHEY, CDR2 SMNVEV, per germline (reference sequence). V shed 5 bases, J shed 3 bases, and the junction held 19 bases outside the gene matches. The CDR3 is made up of 19 amino acids. The CDR3 bases are TGTGCCAGCAGTCCCTATTTGTTAGCGGGAGGCCCATCGTACTACGAGCAGTACTTC. Translating gives CASSPYLLAGGPSYYEQYF.

The chain combines TRBV5-1 with TRBJ2-7; D is perhaps TRBD1 (6 bases). Germline-derived CDR1 and CDR2 are SGHRS and YFSETQ. V lost 0 bases to trimming and J lost 2 bases, with 12 bases between them. CDR3 length equals 15 residues. CDR3 nucleotide sequence: TGCGCCAGCAGCTTGGAATTGGGGACACCCTACGAGCAGTACTTC. As protein: CASSLELGTPYEQYF. Supplemented by reference TRBV5-1 and TRBJ2-7, the full variable domain reads KAGVTQTPRYLIKTRGQQVTLSCSPISGHRSVSWYQQTPGQGLQFLFEYFSETQRNKGNFPGRFSGRQFSNSRSEMNVSTLELGDSALYLCASSLELGTPYEQYFGPGTRLTVT.

This clone was recorded only once. This rearrangement joins TRBV29-1 to TRBJ1-2, with TRBD1 matching 9 bases. The trim removed 6 bases at V and 8 bases at J, leaving 10 bases unmatched. This CDR3 is 13 amino acids long. Looked up from germline, CDR1 is SQVTM and CDR2 is ANQGSEA. The CDR3 is CSVPDRGLQGYTF. CDR3 DNA sequence: TGCAGCGTCCCGGACAGGGGCCTCCAGGGCTACACCTTC.

The chain combines TRBV9 with TRBJ2-2; TRBD2 matches 7 bases. The V gene's germline CDR1 is SGDLS and CDR2 YYNGEE. This CDR3 contains 14 residues. The V and J ends lost 6 bases and 1 base, in that order; junction bases with no gene match: 3. Here the CDR3 DNA reads TGTGCCAGCACCTGGGGGGGGAACACCGGGGAGCTGTTTTTT. The encoded protein is CASTWGGNTGELFF.

The chain employs TRBV19 and TRBJ1-3, with unresolved D. V shed 3 bases and J shed 1 base, with 7 bases lying between them. CDR3 length: 14 residues. The V gene's germline CDR1 is LNHDA and CDR2 SQIVND (reference sequence). CDR3 in amino acids: CASSMGTSGNTIYF. Written as DNA, the CDR3 is TGTGCCAGTAGTATGGGCACTTCTGGAAACACCATATATTTT. Drawing the rest from reference TRBV19 and TRBJ1-3, the complete variable domain is DGGITQSPKYLFRKEGQNVTLSCEQNLNHDAMYWYRQDPGQGLRLIYYSQIVNDFQKGDIAEGYSVSREKKESFPLTVTSAQKNPTAFYLCASSMGTSGNTIYFGEGSWLTVV.

This clone was observed once. The chain uses TRBV7-3 and TRBJ2-7; D is perhaps TRBD1 (5 bases). CDR3 size: 13 residues. Trimming shortened V by 0 bases and J by 5 bases, and 8 bases separated the two germline ends. The germline gives CDR1 SGHTA, CDR2 FQGTGA. The CDR3 region is CASSLTQGHEQYF. The CDR3 nucleotides are TGTGCCAGCAGCTTAACTCAGGGCCACGAGCAGTACTTC.